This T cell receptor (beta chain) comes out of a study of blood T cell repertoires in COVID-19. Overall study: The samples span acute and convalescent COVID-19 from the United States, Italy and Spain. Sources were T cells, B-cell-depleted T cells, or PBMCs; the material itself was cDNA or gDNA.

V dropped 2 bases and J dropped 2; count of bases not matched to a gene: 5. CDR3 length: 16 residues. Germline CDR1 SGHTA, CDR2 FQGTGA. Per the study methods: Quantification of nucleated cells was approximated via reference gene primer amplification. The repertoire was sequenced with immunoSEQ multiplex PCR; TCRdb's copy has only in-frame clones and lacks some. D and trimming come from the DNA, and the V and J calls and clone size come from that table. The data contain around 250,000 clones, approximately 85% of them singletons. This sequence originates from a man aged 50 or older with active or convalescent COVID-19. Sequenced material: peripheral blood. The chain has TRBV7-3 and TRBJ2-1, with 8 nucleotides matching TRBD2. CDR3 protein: CASSLERESAYNEQFF. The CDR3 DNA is TGTGCCAGCAGCTTAGAGCGGGAGAGCGCCTACAATGAGCAGTTCTTC.